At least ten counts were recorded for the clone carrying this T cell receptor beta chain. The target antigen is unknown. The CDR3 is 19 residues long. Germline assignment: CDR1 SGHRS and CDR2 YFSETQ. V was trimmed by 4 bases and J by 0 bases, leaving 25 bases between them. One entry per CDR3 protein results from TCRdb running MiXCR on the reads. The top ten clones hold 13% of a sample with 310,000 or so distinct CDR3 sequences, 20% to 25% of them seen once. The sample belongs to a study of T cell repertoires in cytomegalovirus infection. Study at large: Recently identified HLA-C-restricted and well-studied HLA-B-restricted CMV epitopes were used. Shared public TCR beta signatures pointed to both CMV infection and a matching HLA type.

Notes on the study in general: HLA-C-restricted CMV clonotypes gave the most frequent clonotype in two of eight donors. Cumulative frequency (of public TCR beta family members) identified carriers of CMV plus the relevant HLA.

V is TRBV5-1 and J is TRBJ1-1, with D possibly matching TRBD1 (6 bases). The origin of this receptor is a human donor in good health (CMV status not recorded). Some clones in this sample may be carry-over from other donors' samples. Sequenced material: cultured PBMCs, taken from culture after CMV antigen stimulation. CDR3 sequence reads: CASSPLMGQGPNLNTEAFF. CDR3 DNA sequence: TGCGCCAGCAGCCCGCTGATGGGGCAGGGGCCTAACCTGAACACTGAAGCTTTCTTT.